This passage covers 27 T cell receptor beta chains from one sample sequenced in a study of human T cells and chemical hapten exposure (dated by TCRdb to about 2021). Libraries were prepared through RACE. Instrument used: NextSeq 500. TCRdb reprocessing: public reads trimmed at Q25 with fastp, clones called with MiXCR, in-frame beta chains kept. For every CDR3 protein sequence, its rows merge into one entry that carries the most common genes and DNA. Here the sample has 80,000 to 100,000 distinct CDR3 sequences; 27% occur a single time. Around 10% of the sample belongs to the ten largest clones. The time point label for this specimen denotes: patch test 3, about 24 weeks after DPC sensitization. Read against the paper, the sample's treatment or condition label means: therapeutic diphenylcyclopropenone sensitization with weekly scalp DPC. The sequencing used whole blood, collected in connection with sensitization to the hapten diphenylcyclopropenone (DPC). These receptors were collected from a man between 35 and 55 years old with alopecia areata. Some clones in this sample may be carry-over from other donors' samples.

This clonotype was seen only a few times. The CDR3 DNA reads TGTGCCAGCAGTCTAAATGGACAGGGTTCGAGCATTCAGTACTTC. Translation: CASSLNGQGSSIQYF. The rearrangement joins TRBV6-5 to TRBJ2-4; 8 bases align to TRBD1. Germline assignment: CDR1 MNHEY and CDR2 SVGAGI. The J segment lost 9 bases and the V segment lost 5 bases, leaving 12 bases of the junction unmatched. The CDR3 is 15 amino acids.

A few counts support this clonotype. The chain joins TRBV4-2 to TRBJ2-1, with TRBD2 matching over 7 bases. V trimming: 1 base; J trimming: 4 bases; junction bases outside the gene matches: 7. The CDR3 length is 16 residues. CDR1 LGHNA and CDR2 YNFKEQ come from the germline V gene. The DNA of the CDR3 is TGTGCCAGCAGCCAAGTGGGGGGAGGGCCATACAATGAGCAGTTCTTC. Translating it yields CASSQVGGGPYNEQFF.

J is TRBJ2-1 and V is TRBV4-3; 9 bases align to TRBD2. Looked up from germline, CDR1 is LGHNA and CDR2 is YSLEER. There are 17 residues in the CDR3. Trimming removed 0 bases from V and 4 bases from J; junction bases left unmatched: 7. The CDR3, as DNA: TGCGCCAGCAGCCAAGATCGGCGGGAGGGCCTATACAATGAGCAGTTCTTC. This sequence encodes CASSQDRREGLYNEQFF.

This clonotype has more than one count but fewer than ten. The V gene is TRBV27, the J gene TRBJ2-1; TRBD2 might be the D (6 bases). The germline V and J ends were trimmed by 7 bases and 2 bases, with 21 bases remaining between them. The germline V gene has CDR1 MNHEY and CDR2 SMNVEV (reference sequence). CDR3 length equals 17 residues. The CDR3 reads CASTLRWEADTYNEQFF. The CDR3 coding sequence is TGTGCCAGCACTCTGAGGTGGGAGGCTGATACCTACAATGAGCAGTTCTTC.

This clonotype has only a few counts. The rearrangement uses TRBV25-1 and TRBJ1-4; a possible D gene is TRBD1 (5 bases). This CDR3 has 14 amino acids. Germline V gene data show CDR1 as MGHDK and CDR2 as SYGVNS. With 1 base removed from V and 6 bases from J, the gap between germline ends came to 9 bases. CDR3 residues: CASSESGRHEKLFF. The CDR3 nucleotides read TGTGCCAGCAGTGAATCGGGGCGACATGAAAAACTGTTTTTT.

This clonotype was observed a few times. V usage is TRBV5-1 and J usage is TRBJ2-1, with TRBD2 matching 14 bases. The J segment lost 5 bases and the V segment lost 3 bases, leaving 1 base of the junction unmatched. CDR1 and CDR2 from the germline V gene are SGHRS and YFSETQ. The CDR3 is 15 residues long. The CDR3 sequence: CASSWGLAGDNEQFF. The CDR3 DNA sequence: TGCGCCAGCAGCTGGGGACTAGCGGGAGACAATGAGCAGTTCTTC.

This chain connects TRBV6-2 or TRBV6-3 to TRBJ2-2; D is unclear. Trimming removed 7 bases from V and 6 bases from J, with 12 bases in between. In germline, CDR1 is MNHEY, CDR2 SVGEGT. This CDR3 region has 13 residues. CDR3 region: CASTGYVAGELFF. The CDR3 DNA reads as TGTGCCAGCACCGGATATGTCGCCGGGGAGCTGTTTTTT.

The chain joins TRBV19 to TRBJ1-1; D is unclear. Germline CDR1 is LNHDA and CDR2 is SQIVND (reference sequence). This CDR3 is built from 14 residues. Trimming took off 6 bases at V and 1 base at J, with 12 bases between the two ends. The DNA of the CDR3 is TGTGCCAGTAGCTTTGGACGGCAGAACACTGAAGCTTTCTTT. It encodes CASSFGRQNTEAFF.

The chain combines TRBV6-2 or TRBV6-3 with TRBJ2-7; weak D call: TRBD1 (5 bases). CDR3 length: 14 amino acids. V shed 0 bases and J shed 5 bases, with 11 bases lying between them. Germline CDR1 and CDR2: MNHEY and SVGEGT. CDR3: CASSYSAQGHEQYF. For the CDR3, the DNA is TGTGCCAGCAGTTACTCGGCCCAGGGCCACGAGCAGTACTTC.

The CDR3 sequence: CASSTYPGQGLLAKNIQYF. The CDR3 bases are TGTGCCAGCAGTACCTATCCGGGACAGGGGCTCTTAGCCAAAAACATTCAGTACTTC. This rearrangement joins TRBV6-5 to TRBJ2-4; 10 bases match TRBD1. V trimming: 5 bases; J trimming: 0 bases; junction bases outside the gene matches: 13. The CDR3 spans 19 residues. CDR1 and CDR2 (germline): MNHEY, SVGAGI.

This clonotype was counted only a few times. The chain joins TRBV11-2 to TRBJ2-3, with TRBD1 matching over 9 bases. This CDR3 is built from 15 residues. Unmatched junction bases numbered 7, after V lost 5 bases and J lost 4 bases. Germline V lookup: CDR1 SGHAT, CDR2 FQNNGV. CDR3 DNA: TGTGCCAGCAGCGAGGACAGGGGCCGAGCAGATACGCAGTATTTT. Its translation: CASSEDRGRADTQYF.

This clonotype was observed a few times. The CDR3 DNA reads as TGTGCCAGCAGTTGGACTAGCGGGGGCAGCGATACGCAGTATTTT. Its protein product is CASSWTSGGSDTQYF. The gene calls are TRBV12-3 or TRBV12-4 and TRBJ2-3, with 13 bases fitting TRBD2. V lost 4 bases and J lost 6; bases outside the gene matches: 4. The CDR3 extends over 15 amino acids.

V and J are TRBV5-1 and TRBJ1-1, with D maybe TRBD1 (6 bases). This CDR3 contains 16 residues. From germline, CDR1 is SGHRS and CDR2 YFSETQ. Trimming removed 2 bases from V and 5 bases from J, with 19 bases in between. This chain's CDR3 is CASSLARTAPGTEAFF. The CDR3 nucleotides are TGCGCCAGCAGCTTAGCCCGGACAGCCCCGGGGACTGAAGCTTTCTTT.

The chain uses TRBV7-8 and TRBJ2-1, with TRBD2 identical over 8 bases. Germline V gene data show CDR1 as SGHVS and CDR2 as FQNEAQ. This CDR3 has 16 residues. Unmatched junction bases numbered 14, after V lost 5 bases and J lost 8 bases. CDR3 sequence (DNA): TGTGCCAGCAGCCACACTCGGAGTAGCGGGACTGATGAGCAGTTCTTC. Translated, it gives CASSHTRSSGTDEQFF.

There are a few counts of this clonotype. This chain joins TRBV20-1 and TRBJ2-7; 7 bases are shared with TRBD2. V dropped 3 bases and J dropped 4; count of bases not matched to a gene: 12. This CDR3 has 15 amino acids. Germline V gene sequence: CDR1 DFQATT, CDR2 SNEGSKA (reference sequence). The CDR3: CSASIPRGVWYEQYF. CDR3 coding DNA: TGCAGTGCTAGCATCCCTCGGGGGGTATGGTACGAGCAGTACTTC.

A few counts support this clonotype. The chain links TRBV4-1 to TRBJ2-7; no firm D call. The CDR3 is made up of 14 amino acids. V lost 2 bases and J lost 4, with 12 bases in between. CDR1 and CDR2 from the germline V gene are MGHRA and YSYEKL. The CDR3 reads CASSQPRTRYEQYF. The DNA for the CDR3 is TGCGCCAGCAGCCAACCTAGGACCCGATACGAGCAGTACTTC.

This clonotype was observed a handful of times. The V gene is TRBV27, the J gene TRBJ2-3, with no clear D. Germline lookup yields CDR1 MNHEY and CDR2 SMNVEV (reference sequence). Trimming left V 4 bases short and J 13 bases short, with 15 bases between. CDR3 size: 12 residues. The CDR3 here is CASSWPRNGKYF. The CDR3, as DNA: TGTGCCAGCAGTTGGCCGAGGAATGGAAAGTATTTT.

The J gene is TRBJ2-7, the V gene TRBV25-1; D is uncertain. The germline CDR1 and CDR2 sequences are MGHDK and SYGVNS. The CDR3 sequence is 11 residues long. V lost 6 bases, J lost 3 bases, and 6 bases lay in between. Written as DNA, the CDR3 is TGTGCCAGCAGGGATCACTACGAGCAGTACTTC. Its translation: CASRDHYEQYF.

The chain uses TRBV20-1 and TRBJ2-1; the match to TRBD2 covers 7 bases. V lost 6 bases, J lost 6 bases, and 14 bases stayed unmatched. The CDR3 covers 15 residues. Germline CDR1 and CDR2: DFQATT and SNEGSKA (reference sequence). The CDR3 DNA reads TGCAGTGCGCGCGAATTGGGTCCGGGAGGCAATGAGCAGTTCTTC. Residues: CSARELGPGGNEQFF.

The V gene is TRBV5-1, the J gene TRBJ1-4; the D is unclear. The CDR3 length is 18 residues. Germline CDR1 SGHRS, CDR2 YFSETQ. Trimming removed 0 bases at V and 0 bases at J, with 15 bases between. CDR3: CASSLDPVTDTTNEKLFF. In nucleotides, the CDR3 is TGCGCCAGCAGCTTGGATCCAGTGACGGATACAACTAATGAAAAACTGTTTTTT.

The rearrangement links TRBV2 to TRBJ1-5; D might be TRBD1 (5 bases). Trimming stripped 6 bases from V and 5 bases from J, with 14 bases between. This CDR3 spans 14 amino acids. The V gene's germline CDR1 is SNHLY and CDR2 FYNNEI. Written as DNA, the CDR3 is TGTGCCAGCAGGCTCACGACAGACTATCAGCCCCAGCATTTT. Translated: CASRLTTDYQPQHF.

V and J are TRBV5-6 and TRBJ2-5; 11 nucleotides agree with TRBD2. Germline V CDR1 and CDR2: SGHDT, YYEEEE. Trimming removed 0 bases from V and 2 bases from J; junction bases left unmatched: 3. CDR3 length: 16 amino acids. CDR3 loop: CASSLELAGAQETQYF. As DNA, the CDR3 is TGTGCCAGCAGCTTGGAACTAGCGGGAGCACAAGAGACCCAGTACTTC.

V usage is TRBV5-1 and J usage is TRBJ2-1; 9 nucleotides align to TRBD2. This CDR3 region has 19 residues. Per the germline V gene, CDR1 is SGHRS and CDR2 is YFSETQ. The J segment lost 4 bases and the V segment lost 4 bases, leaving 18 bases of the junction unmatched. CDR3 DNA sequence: TGCGCCAGCAGCACTCAGGCGGGGATAGCGGGAGTCCGTTACAATGAGCAGTTCTTC. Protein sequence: CASSTQAGIAGVRYNEQFF.

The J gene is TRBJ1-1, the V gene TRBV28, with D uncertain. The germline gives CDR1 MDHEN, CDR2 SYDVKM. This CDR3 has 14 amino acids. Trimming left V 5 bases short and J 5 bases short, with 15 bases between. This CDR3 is CASSIRREATEAFF. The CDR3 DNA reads TGTGCCAGCAGTATACGACGGGAGGCGACTGAAGCTTTCTTT.

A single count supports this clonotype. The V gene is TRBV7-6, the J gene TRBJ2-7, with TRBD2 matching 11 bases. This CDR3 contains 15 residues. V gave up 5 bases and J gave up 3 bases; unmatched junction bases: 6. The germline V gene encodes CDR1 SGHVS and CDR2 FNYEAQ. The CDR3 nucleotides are TGTGCCAGCAGCCCCTCACTAGCGGGAGACTACGAGCAGTACTTC. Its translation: CASSPSLAGDYEQYF. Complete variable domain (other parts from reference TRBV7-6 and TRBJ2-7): GAGVSQSPRYKVTKRGQDVALRCDPISGHVSLYWYRQALGQGPEFLTYFNYEAQQDKSGLPNDRFSAERPEGSISTLTIQRTEQRDSAMYRCASSPSLAGDYEQYFGPGTRLTVT.

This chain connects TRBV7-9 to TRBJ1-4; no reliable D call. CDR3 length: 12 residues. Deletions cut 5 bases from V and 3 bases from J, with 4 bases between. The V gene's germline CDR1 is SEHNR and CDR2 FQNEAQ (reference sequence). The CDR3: CASSPANEKLFF. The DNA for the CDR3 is TGTGCCAGCAGCCCCGCTAATGAAAAACTGTTTTTT.

This CDR3 reads CASSLGPSGSTDTQYF. CDR3 coding DNA: TGTGCCAGCAGCTTAGGTCCTAGCGGGAGCACAGATACGCAGTATTTT. The J gene is TRBJ2-3, the V gene TRBV11-2, with 8 bases that match TRBD2. The junction had 3 bases not matched to a gene; V was cut back by 1 base and J by 0 bases. The CDR3 is 16 amino acids. CDR1 is SGHAT and CDR2 is FQNNGV in the germline V gene.